The 2 T cell receptor beta chains listed next were all sequenced from one sample in a study of T cell responses to AZD1222 COVID-19 vaccine. The protocol was immunoSEQ multiplex PCR, while the TCRdb copy is restricted to in-frame clones and leaves out a portion. The sample has about 150,000 clones; more than 85% are singletons. The starting material was peripheral blood, obtained on day 0 of AZD1222 vaccination. The receptors originated from an adult in good health.

This chain links TRBV29-1 with TRBJ2-5, with 13 bases lining up with TRBD2. The junction had 4 bases not matched to a gene; V was cut back by 4 bases and J by 2 bases. CDR3 size: 15 residues. Germline V gives CDR1 SQVTM, CDR2 ANQGSEA. CDR3 nucleotide sequence: TGCAGCGTTGCCCGACTAGCGGGAGGACAAGAGACCCAGTACTTC. Its translation: CSVARLAGGQETQYF.

This clone appeared a single time. The chain links TRBV7-6 to TRBJ1-6; D is undetermined. V shed 1 base and J shed 10 bases, with 11 bases lying between them. The length of the CDR3 is 14 residues. Germline V gives CDR1 SGHVS, CDR2 FNYEAQ. This CDR3 reads CASSLGLGSSPLHF. DNA of the CDR3: TGTGCCAGCAGCTTAGGTCTGGGAAGCTCACCCCTCCACTTT.